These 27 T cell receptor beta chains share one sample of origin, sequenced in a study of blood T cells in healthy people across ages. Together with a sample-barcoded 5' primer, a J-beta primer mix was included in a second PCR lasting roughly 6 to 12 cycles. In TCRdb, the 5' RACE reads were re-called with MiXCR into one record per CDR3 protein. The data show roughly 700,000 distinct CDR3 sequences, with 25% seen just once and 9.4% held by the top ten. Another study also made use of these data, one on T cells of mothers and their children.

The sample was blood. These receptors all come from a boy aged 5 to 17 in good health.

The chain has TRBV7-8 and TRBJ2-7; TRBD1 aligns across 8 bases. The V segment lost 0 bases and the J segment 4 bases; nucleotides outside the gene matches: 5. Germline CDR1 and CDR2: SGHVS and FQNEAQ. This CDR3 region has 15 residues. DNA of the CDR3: TGTGCCAGCAGCTTAGCCCCCGGGACAGGTTACGAGCAGTACTTC. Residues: CASSLAPGTGYEQYF.

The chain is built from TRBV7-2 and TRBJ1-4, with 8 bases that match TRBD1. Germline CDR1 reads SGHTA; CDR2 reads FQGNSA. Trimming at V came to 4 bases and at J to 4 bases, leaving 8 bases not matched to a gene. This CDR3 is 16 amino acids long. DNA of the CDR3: TGTGCCAGCAGCTACGGACAGGGAAAGAATAATGAAAAACTGTTTTTT. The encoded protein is CASSYGQGKNNEKLFF.

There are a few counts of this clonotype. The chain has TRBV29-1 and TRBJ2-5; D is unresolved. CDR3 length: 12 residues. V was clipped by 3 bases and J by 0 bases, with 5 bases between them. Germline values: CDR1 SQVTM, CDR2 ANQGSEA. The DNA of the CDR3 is TGCAGCGTTGATACATACCAAGAGACCCAGTACTTC. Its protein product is CSVDTYQETQYF.

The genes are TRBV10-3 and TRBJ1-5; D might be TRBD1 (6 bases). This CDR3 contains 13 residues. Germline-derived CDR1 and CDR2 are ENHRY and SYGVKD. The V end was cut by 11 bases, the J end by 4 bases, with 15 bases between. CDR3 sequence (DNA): TGTGCCTCCCGGGACACACCAAATCAGCCCCAGCATTTT. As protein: CASRDTPNQPQHF.

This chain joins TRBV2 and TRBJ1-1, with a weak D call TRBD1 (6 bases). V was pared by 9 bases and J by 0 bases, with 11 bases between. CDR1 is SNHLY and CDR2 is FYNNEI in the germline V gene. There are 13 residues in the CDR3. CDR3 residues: CASYRDMNTEAFF. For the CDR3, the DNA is TGTGCCAGTTACAGGGACATGAACACTGAAGCTTTCTTT.

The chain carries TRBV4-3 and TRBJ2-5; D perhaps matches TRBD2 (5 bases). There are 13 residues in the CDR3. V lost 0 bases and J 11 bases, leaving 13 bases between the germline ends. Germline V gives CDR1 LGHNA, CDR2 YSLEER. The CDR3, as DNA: TGCGCCAGCAGCCAAGATGGCTGGGGAGATCAGTACTTC. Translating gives CASSQDGWGDQYF.

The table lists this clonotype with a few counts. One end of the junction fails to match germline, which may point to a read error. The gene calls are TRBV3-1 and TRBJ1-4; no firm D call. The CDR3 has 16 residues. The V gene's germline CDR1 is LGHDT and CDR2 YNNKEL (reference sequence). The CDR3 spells CTSSEEPGWVNEKLFF. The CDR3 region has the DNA TGTACCAGCAGCGAAGAACCCGGTTGGGTTAATGAAAAACTGTTTTTT.

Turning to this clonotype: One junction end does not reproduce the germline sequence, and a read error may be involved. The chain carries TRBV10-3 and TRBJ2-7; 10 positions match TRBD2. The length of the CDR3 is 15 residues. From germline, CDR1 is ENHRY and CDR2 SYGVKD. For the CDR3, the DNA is TGCGCCATCAGGGCTAGCGGGGGAAGCTCCTACGAGCAGTACTTC. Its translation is CAIRASGGSSYEQYF.

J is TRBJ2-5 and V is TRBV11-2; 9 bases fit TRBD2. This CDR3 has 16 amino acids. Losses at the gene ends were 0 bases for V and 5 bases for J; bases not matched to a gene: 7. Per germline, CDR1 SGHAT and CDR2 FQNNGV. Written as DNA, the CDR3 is TGTGCCAGCAGCTTAGATAGCGGGGGAGTAGGGGAGACCCAGTACTTC. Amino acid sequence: CASSLDSGGVGETQYF. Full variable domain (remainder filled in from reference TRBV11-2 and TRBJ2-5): EAGVAQSPRYKIIEKRQSVAFWCNPISGHATLYWYQQILGQGPKLLIQFQNNGVVDDSQLPKDRFSAERLKGVDSTLKIQPAKLEDSAVYLCASSLDSGGVGETQYFGPGTRLLVL.

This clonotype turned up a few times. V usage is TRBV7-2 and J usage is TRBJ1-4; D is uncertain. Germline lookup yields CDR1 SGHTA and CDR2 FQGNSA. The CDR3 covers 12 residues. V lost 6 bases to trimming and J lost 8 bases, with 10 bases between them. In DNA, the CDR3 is TGTGCCAGCAGGCCGGGAGGGGAAAAACTGTTTTTT. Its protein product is CASRPGGEKLFF.

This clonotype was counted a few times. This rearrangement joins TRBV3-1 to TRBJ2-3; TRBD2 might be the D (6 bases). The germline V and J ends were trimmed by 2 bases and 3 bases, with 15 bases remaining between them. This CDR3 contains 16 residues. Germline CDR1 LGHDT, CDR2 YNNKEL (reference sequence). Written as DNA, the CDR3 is TGTGCCAGCAGCCAACTGTGGGGGGTCCGGACAGATACGCAGTATTTT. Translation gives CASSQLWGVRTDTQYF.

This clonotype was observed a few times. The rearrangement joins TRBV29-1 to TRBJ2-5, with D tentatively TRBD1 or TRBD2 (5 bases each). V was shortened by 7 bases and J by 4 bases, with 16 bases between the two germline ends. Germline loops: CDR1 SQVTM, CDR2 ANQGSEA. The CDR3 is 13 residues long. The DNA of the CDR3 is TGCAGCGCCCGGGGCGCCGGGCGAGAGACCCAGTACTTC. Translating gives CSARGAGRETQYF.

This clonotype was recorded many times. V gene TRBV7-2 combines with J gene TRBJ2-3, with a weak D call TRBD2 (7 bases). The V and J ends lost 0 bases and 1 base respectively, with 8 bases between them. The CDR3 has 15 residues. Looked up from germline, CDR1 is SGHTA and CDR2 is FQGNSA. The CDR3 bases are TGTGCCAGCAGCTTAGCGGGGGGGCGCACAGATACGCAGTATTTT. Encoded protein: CASSLAGGRTDTQYF.

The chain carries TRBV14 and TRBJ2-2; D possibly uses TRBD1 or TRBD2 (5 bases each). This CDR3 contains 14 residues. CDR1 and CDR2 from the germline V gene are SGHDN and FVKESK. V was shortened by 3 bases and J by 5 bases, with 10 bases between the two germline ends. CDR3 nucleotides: TGTGCCAGCAGCCATGTCGGGGCTACCGGGGAGCTGTTTTTT. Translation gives CASSHVGATGELFF.

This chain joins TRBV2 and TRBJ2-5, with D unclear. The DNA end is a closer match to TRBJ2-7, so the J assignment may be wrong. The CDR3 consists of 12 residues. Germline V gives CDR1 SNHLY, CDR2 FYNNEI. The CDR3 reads CASSGLGNEQYF. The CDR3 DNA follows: TGTGCCAGCAGTGGTCTGGGCAACGAGCAGTACTTC.

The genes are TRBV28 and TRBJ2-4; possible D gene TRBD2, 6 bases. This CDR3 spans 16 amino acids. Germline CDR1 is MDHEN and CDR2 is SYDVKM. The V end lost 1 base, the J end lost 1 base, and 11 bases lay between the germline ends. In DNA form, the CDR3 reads TGTGCCAGCAGTTTATTTGGAGGGAGTGCCAAAAACATTCAGTACTTC. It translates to CASSLFGGSAKNIQYF.

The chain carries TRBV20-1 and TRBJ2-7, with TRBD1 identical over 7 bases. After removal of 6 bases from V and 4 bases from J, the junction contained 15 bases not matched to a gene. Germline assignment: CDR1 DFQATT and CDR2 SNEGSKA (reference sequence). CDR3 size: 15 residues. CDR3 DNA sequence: TGCAGTGCGCAGGGGGAGACAGGGAGTTCGTACGAGCAGTACTTC. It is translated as CSAQGETGSSYEQYF.

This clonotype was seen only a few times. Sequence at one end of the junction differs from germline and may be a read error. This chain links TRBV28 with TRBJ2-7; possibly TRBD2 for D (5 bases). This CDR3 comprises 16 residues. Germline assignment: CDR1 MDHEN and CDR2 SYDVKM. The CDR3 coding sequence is TGTGCCAGCAGTTTATTTGGCGGGCCGCACTCCTACGGGCAGTACTTC. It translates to CASSLFGGPHSYGQYF. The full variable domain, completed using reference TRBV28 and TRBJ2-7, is DVKVTQSSRYLVKRTGEKVFLECVQDMDHENMFWYRQDPGLGLRLIYFSYDVKMKEKGDIPEGYSVSREKKERFSLILESASTNQTSMYLCASSLFGGPHSYGQYFGPGTRLTVT.

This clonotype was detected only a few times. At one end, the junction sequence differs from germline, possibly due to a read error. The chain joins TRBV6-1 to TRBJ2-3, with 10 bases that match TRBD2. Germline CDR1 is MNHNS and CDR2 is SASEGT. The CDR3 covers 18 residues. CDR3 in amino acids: CASSKATGRLAGTGTQYF. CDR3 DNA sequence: TGTGCCAGCAGTAAAGCTACGGGCAGACTAGCGGGCACAGGTACGCAGTATTTT.

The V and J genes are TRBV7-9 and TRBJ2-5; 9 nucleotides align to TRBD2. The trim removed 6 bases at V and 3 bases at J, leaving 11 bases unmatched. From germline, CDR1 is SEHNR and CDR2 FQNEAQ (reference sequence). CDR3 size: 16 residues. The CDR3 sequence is CASSSPGPSGEETQYF. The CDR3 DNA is TGTGCCAGCAGTTCCCCCGGTCCTAGCGGGGAAGAGACCCAGTACTTC. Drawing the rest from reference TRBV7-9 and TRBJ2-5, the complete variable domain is DTGVSQNPRHKITKRGQNVTFRCDPISEHNRLYWYRQTLGQGPEFLTYFQNEAQLEKSRLLSDRFSAERPKGSFSTLEIQRTEQGDSAMYLCASSSPGPSGEETQYFGPGTRLLVL.

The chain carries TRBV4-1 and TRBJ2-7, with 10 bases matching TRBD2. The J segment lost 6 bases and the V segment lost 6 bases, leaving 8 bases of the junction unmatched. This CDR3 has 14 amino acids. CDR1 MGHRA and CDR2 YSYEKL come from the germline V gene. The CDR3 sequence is CASSPLAGDGEQYF. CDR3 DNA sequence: TGCGCCAGCAGTCCGCTAGCGGGGGACGGCGAGCAGTACTTC.

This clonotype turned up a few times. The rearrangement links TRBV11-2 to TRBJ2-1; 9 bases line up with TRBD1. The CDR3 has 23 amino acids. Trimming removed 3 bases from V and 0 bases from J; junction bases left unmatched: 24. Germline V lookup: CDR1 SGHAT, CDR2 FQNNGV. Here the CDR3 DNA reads TGTGCCAGCAGCTTTGGCCCCGCAAAGGGGACAGGGTGGGGGACAAGCTCCTACAATGAGCAGTTCTTC. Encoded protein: CASSFGPAKGTGWGTSSYNEQFF.

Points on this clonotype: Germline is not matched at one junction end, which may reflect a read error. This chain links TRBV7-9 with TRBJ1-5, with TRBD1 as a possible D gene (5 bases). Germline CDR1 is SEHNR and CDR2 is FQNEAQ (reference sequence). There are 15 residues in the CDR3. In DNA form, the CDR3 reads TGTGCCAGCAGTCCCGTAGGGACGAGCAGTCAGCCCCAGCATTTT. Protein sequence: CASSPVGTSSQPQHF.

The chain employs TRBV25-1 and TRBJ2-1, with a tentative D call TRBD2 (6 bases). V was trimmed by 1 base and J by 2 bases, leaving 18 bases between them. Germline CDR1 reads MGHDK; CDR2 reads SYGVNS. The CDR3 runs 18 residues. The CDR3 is CASSELSPRGVPYNEQFF. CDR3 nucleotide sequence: TGTGCCAGCAGTGAATTATCCCCCCGCGGGGTCCCCTACAATGAGCAGTTCTTC. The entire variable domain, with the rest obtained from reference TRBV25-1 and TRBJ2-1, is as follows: EADIYQTPRYLVIGTGKKITLECSQTMGHDKMYWYQQDPGMELHLIHYSYGVNSTEKGDLSSESTVSRIRTEHFPLTLESARPSHTSQYLCASSELSPRGVPYNEQFFGPGTRLTVL.

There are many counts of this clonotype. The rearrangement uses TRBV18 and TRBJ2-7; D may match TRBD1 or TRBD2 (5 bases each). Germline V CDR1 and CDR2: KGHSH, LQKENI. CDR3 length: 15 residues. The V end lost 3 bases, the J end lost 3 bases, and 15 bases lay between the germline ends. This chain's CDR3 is CASSPPGTVGYEQYF. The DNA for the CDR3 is TGTGCCAGCTCACCGCCCGGGACGGTAGGCTACGAGCAGTACTTC.

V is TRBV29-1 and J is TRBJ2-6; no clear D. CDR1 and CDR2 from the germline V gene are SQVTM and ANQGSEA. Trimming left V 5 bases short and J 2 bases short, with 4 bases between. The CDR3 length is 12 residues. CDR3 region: CSVSAGANVLTF. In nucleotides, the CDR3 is TGCAGCGTTTCAGCTGGGGCCAACGTCCTGACTTTC.

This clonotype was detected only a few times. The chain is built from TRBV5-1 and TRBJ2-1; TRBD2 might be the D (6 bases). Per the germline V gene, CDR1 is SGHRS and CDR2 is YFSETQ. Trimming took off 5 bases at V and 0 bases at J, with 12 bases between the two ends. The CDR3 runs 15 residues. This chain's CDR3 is CASSGDSISYNEQFF. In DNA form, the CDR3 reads TGCGCCAGCAGTGGGGACTCTATCTCCTACAATGAGCAGTTCTTC. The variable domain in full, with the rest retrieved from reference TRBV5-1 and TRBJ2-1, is KAGVTQTPRYLIKTRGQQVTLSCSPISGHRSVSWYQQTPGQGLQFLFEYFSETQRNKGNFPGRFSGRQFSNSRSEMNVSTLELGDSALYLCASSGDSISYNEQFFGPGTRLTVL.